Listed below are T cell receptor beta chains from one sample, sequenced in a study of T cell repertoires in cytomegalovirus infection. One entry per CDR3 protein, called by TCRdb with MiXCR from the reads. The repertoire holds 100,000 or so distinct CDR3 sequences, with approximately 17% as singletons. The material sequenced was PBMCs. The receptors originated from a human donor in good health (CMV status not recorded). Some clones in this sample may be carry-over from other donors' samples. CDR3s include the opening cysteine and the closing phenylalanine or tryptophan. The order of the fields is J gene, clone size, CDR3 length, V gene, D gene, CDR3 protein, CDR3 DNA. The D gene is left open where the match is weak. Size values are once, few and many counts, or a class for expanded clones, and some rows have none.

>TRBJ1-6|-|14|TRBV7-9|-
CASSQPGGGSPLHF
TGTGCCAGCAGCCAACCGGGGGGCGGTTCACCCCTCCACTTT
>TRBJ1-6|few|14|TRBV19|TRBD1
CATWTGGVNSPLHF
TGTGCCACCTGGACAGGGGGAGTAAATTCACCCCTCCACTTT
>TRBJ1-5|-|13|TRBV11-3|-
CASSPRPTDTQHF
TGTGCCAGCAGCCCCCGGCCGACAGATACGCAGCATTTT
>TRBJ2-6|-|15|TRBV2|TRBD2
CARGGLTAGANVLTF
TGTGCCAGGGGGGGGTTGACAGCTGGGGCCAACGTCCTGACTTTC
>TRBJ1-2|many|13|TRBV7-9|-
CASSLEANDGYTF
TGTGCCAGCAGCTTAGAGGCGAATGATGGCTACACCTTC
>TRBJ1-1|-|15|TRBV10-3|-
CAIRLDSGTNTEAFF
TGTGCCATCAGATTGGACAGCGGGACGAACACTGAAGCTTTCTTT
>TRBJ1-5|many|18|TRBV12-3/TRBV12-4|-
CASSLMGRRSAGRQPQHF
TGTGCCAGCAGTTTAATGGGGCGCCGGTCGGCTGGCAGACAGCCCCAGCATTTT
>TRBJ1-1|few|16|TRBV9|-
CASSRRTDLSLTEAFF
TGTGCCAGCAGCCGGCGAACAGACCTCTCTTTGACTGAAGCTTTCTTT
>TRBJ2-1|many|12|TRBV28|-
CASSRKNNEQFF
TGTGCCAGCAGTCGCAAGAACAATGAGCAGTTCTTC
>TRBJ1-2|-|14|TRBV5-6|TRBD1
CASSFPDRGKGYTF
TGTGCCAGCAGCTTTCCGGACAGGGGTAAAGGCTACACCTTC
>TRBJ1-5|-|15|TRBV12-3/TRBV12-4|-
CASSLTTGYNQPQHF
TGTGCCAGCAGTTTGACCACAGGGTACAATCAGCCCCAGCATTTT
>TRBJ2-4|few|13|TRBV20-1|-
CSAGKDGKNIQYF
TGCAGTGCTGGAAAAGACGGGAAAAACATTCAGTACTTC
>TRBJ1-2|few|13|TRBV11-2|TRBD1
CASSNRGNYGYTF
TGTGCCAGCAGCAACAGGGGAAACTATGGCTACACCTTC
>TRBJ1-5|-|15|TRBV5-8|-
CASSLGQERDQPQHF
TGTGCCAGCAGCTTGGGACAGGAAAGGGATCAGCCCCAGCATTTT
>TRBJ2-3|few|13|TRBV5-4|TRBD2
CASRAGGAYTQYF
TGTGCCAGCCGAGCCGGGGGGGCGTATACGCAGTATTTT
>TRBJ1-5|-|15|TRBV7-8|TRBD1
CASSLWGQDNQPQHF
TGTGCCAGCAGTTTATGGGGACAGGACAATCAGCCCCAGCATTTT
>TRBJ2-3|-|14|TRBV4-2|-
CASSQDVGTDTQYF
TGTGCCAGCAGCCAAGATGTGGGGACAGATACGCAGTATTTT
>TRBJ2-6|many|17|TRBV24-1|TRBD1
CATSPGQPLSGANVLTF
TGTGCCACCAGCCCGGGACAGCCACTCTCTGGGGCCAACGTCCTGACTTTC
>TRBJ2-7|-|14|TRBV2|TRBD2
CASSAELAGGQRYF
TGTGCCAGCAGTGCGGAACTAGCGGGGGGACAACGGTACTTC
>TRBJ1-2|many|14|TRBV7-8|TRBD1
CASSFRDREFGYTF
TGTGCCAGCAGCTTTCGGGACAGGGAATTTGGCTACACCTTC
>TRBJ2-1|-|15|TRBV5-1|-
CASSLRSGKDNEQFF
TGCGCCAGCAGCTTAAGGTCAGGGAAGGACAATGAGCAGTTCTTC
>TRBJ1-5|-|15|TRBV2|-
CASSEDGQKNQPQHF
TGTGCCAGCAGTGAAGATGGACAGAAAAATCAGCCCCAGCATTTT
>TRBJ1-1|many|14|TRBV28|-
CASSFGRSSTEAFF
TGTGCCAGCAGTTTCGGGAGGAGCTCCACTGAAGCTTTCTTT
>TRBJ2-7|few|14|TRBV28|-
CASTTDSRLYEQYF
TGTGCCAGCACCACGGACAGCCGCCTCTACGAGCAGTACTTC
>TRBJ1-1|few|12|TRBV20-1|-
CSASSPEVEAFF
TGCAGTGCTAGTAGTCCAGAAGTTGAAGCTTTCTTT
>TRBJ1-6|few|13|TRBV18|-
CASSRDPFLSLHF
TGTGCCAGCTCACGGGACCCTTTTTTATCCCTCCACTTT
>TRBJ1-5|many|16|TRBV6-2/TRBV6-3|TRBD1
CASSFQGQGISQPQHF
TGTGCCAGCAGCTTTCAGGGACAGGGAATTTCTCAGCCCCAGCATTTT
>TRBJ2-6|-|18|TRBV2|-
CASSETRDWALGANVLTF
TGTGCCAGCAGTGAGACCAGGGATTGGGCTCTCGGGGCCAACGTCCTGACTTTC
>TRBJ2-1|many|17|TRBV7-2|TRBD2
CASSLKVAGGPRNEQFF
TGTGCCAGCAGCTTAAAGGTAGCGGGGGGGCCTCGGAATGAGCAGTTCTTC
>TRBJ1-4|-|14|TRBV5-5|TRBD1
CASSQNRGAEKLFF
TGTGCCAGCAGCCAAAACAGGGGCGCTGAAAAACTGTTTTTT
>TRBJ2-3|once|15|TRBV7-2|-
CASSPYGGREDTQCF
TGTGCCAGCAGCCCCTATGGGGGAAGAGAAGATACGCAGTGTTTT
>TRBJ2-7|many|15|TRBV6-1|TRBD2
CASTRLAGDAYEQYF
TGTGCCAGCACCCGCCTGGCGGGGGACGCCTACGAGCAGTACTTC
>TRBJ1-2|-|13|TRBV5-1|-
CASSLVGNYGYTF
TGCGCCAGCAGCTTGGTCGGTAACTATGGCTACACCTTC
>TRBJ2-5|-|15|TRBV7-4|TRBD2
CASSLALVAGATQYF
TGTGCCAGCAGCTTAGCGCTAGTAGCGGGGGCGACCCAGTACTTC
>TRBJ1-4|many|14|TRBV7-2|-
CASSPSRDGRKLFF
TGTGCCAGCAGCCCGTCCCGGGACGGTAGAAAACTGTTTTTT
>TRBJ1-1|few|13|TRBV20-1|-
CSAEPTGNTEAFF
TGCAGTGCTGAACCTACAGGGAACACTGAAGCTTTCTTT
>TRBJ1-3|few|15|TRBV7-3|TRBD1
CASSVTGGDGNTIYF
TGTGCCAGCAGTGTTACAGGGGGCGACGGAAACACCATATATTTT
>TRBJ1-5|once|19|TRBV19|-
CASSIEKLPWVYSNQPQHF
TGTGCCAGTAGTATAGAGAAGTTGCCTTGGGTTTATAGCAATCAGCCCCAGCATTTT
>TRBJ2-1|few|15|TRBV20-1|-
CSAPTSRSSYNEQFF
TGCAGTGCTCCCACTAGCAGGAGCTCCTACAATGAGCAGTTCTTC
>TRBJ1-2|few|15|TRBV5-1|-
CASSLTGSFDYGYTF
TGCGCCAGCAGCTTGACGGGATCATTCGACTATGGCTACACCTTC
>TRBJ1-2|many|11|TRBV7-2|-
CASSFGSGYTF
TGTGCCAGCAGCTTTGGCAGCGGCTACACCTTC
>TRBJ2-7|few|15|TRBV6-2/TRBV6-3|TRBD2
CASRLLAGGTYEQYF
TGTGCCAGCAGACTTCTAGCGGGGGGTACCTACGAGCAGTACTTC
>TRBJ1-3|once|17|TRBV20-1|TRBD1
CSASVGPGGCQGNTIYF
TGCAGTGCTAGCGTCGGCCCAGGGGGCTGTCAGGGAAACACCATATATTTT
>TRBJ2-7|-|15|TRBV11-2|TRBD2
CASSSTSGASYEQYF
TGTGCCAGCAGCTCGACTAGCGGAGCTTCCTACGAGCAGTACTTC
>TRBJ1-3|many|12|TRBV7-2|-
CASSFGGNTIYF
TGTGCCAGCAGCTTCGGGGGAAACACCATATATTTT
>TRBJ2-5|few|16|TRBV5-1|-
CASSLAGDPSRETQYF
TGCGCCAGCAGCTTGGCGGGCGACCCATCCAGGGAGACCCAGTACTTC
>TRBJ1-2|many|15|TRBV7-2|-
CATVFPVGGRYGYTF
TGTGCCACCGTCTTTCCGGTTGGGGGCAGGTATGGCTACACCTTC
>TRBJ2-1|few|15|TRBV5-1|-
CASSLVPETYNEQFF
TGCGCCAGCAGCTTGGTCCCAGAAACATACAATGAGCAGTTCTTC
>TRBJ1-1|-|16|TRBV7-9|TRBD1
CASSFHRDRGRGEAFF
TGTGCCAGCAGCTTCCACCGGGACAGGGGTAGGGGTGAAGCTTTCTTT
>TRBJ2-2|many|13|TRBV27|-
CASSLANTGELFF
TGTGCCAGCAGCTTGGCGAACACCGGGGAGCTGTTTTTT
>TRBJ1-1|-|15|TRBV9|-
CASSAAGTENTEAFF
TGTGCCAGCAGCGCCGCTGGGACGGAGAACACTGAAGCTTTCTTT
>TRBJ1-5|few|15|TRBV18|TRBD1
CASSLKTGSNQPQHF
TGTGCCAGCTCACTTAAGACAGGGAGCAATCAGCCCCAGCATTTT
>TRBJ2-5|many|15|TRBV7-2|-
CASSSQQGEGETQYF
TGTGCCAGCAGCTCCCAACAGGGAGAGGGGGAGACCCAGTACTTC
>TRBJ2-2|many|13|TRBV11-1|-
CASSLLTSGELFF
TGTGCCAGCAGCTTACTGACCTCCGGGGAGCTGTTTTTT
>TRBJ2-6|few|19|TRBV18|-
CASSFLGGGGSSGANVLTF
TGTGCCAGCTCATTTCTCGGGGGCGGAGGGTCATCTGGGGCCAACGTCCTGACTTTC
>TRBJ2-1|many|15|TRBV14|TRBD2
CASSQGRGGRNEQFF
TGTGCCAGCAGCCAAGGACGCGGGGGTAGAAATGAGCAGTTCTTC
>TRBJ2-3|-|14|TRBV11-3|-
CASSQDRNTDTQYF
TGTGCCAGCAGTCAGGACCGTAACACAGATACGCAGTATTTT
>TRBJ2-4|few|14|TRBV29-1|-
CSALGRLAKNIQYF
TGCAGCGCTCTTGGACGGCTAGCCAAAAACATTCAGTACTTC
>TRBJ2-7|few|12|TRBV6-5|TRBD1
CASRDRLYEQYF
TGTGCCAGCCGGGACAGACTCTACGAGCAGTACTTC
>TRBJ2-3|many|14|TRBV7-3|TRBD1
CASSEGQTTDTQYF
TGTGCCAGCAGCGAGGGACAGACTACAGATACGCAGTATTTT